These 27 T cell receptor beta chains were all obtained from the same sample, sequenced in a study of blood T cell repertoires in COVID-19. Sequencing was performed with immunoSEQ multiplex PCR; in TCRdb, only in-frame clones are kept and a portion is missing. The repertoire holds some 350,000 clones, about nine tenths seen once, with 7.3% in the top ten. The sequencing input was peripheral blood. These receptors were collected from a woman in her 70s with COVID-19, enrolled during active disease.

The chain combines TRBV18 with TRBJ1-4, with 8 bases lining up with TRBD1. Germline V lookup: CDR1 KGHSH, CDR2 LQKENI. This CDR3 has 16 amino acids. V lost 3 bases, J lost 8 bases, and 11 bases stayed unmatched. The CDR3 DNA reads as TGTGCCAGCTCACCGCTTGCAGGACAGGGAGAAGAAAAACTGTTTTTT. Its protein is CASSPLAGQGEEKLFF.

In DNA form, the CDR3 reads TGTGCCAGCAGCCCTTGGACAGGGGAATGGGGAGCTTTCTTT. Amino acids: CASSPWTGEWGAFF. The chain joins TRBV7-9 to TRBJ1-1; the match to TRBD1 covers 9 bases. CDR3 length equals 14 residues. Germline V gene sequence: CDR1 SEHNR, CDR2 FQNEAQ (reference sequence). The V and J ends lost 5 bases and 10 bases, in that order; junction bases with no gene match: 11. The full variable domain, with the rest looked up from reference TRBV7-9 and TRBJ1-1, is DTGVSQNPRHKITKRGQNVTFRCDPISEHNRLYWYRQTLGQGPEFLTYFQNEAQLEKSRLLSDRFSAERPKGSFSTLEIQRTEQGDSAMYLCASSPWTGEWGAFFGQGTRLTVV.

This chain connects TRBV27 to TRBJ1-3; D gene ambiguous. Germline-derived CDR1 and CDR2 are MNHEY and SMNVEV (reference sequence). The CDR3 loop spans 14 amino acids. Trimming shortened V by 4 bases and J by 0 bases, and 7 bases separated the two germline ends. The CDR3 region has the DNA TGTGCCAGCAGTTCCTCCCCCTCTGGAAACACCATATATTTT. Encoded protein: CASSSSPSGNTIYF.

V usage is TRBV6-4 and J usage is TRBJ2-3, with 10 positions matching TRBD2. The junction had 5 bases not matched to a gene; V was cut back by 6 bases and J by 5 bases. Germline V CDR1 and CDR2: MRHNA, SNTAGT. There are 14 residues in the CDR3. CDR3 protein: CASSQAGGLDTQYF. Written as DNA, the CDR3 is TGTGCCAGCAGCCAAGCGGGGGGGCTAGATACGCAGTATTTT.

This clone was seen only once. V usage is TRBV2 and J usage is TRBJ1-1; possible D gene TRBD1, 5 bases. Looked up from germline, CDR1 is SNHLY and CDR2 is FYNNEI. The CDR3 consists of 13 residues. The V and J ends lost 4 bases and 5 bases respectively, with 11 bases between them. The CDR3 here is CASSVTVSTEAFF. CDR3 coding DNA: TGTGCCAGCAGTGTGACAGTGTCGACTGAAGCTTTCTTT.

Only a few counts were recorded for this clone. The CDR3 region is CATSGETQYF. In DNA form, the CDR3 reads TGTGCCACCTCGGGGGAGACCCAGTACTTC. The rearrangement links TRBV2 to TRBJ2-5, with D possibly TRBD2 on 5 matching bases. Germline loops: CDR1 SNHLY, CDR2 FYNNEI. V dropped 10 bases and J dropped 5 bases, with 8 bases sitting between them. The CDR3 sequence is 10 residues long. The variable domain in full, completed from reference TRBV2 and TRBJ2-5, reads EPEVTQTPSHQVTQMGQEVILRCVPISNHLYFYWYRQILGQKVEFLVSFYNNEISEKSEIFDDQFSVERPDGSNFTLKIRSTKLEDSAMYFCATSGETQYFGPGTRLLVL.

V and J are TRBV4-1 and TRBJ2-1; 9 nucleotides match TRBD2. V lost 3 bases to trimming and J lost 7 bases; unmatched junction nucleotides: 4. CDR1 and CDR2 from the germline V gene are MGHRA and YSYEKL. The CDR3 loop spans 14 amino acids. The CDR3 region is CASSQGTSQNEQFF. CDR3 DNA sequence: TGCGCCAGCAGCCAGGGGACTAGCCAGAATGAGCAGTTCTTC.

This chain uses TRBV4-1 with TRBJ1-5; D may be TRBD1 (5 bases). The CDR3 length is 14 residues. Per germline, CDR1 MGHRA and CDR2 YSYEKL. Deletions cut 3 bases from V and 3 bases from J, with 9 bases between. The chain's CDR3 is CASSQGQPNQPQHF. CDR3 nucleotides: TGCGCCAGCAGCCAGGGGCAGCCCAATCAGCCCCAGCATTTT.

The chain uses TRBV7-6 and TRBJ2-7; 9 bases agree with TRBD1. V trimming: 4 bases; J trimming: 3 bases; junction bases outside the gene matches: 13. This CDR3 is 17 amino acids long. Per the germline V gene, CDR1 is SGHVS and CDR2 is FNYEAQ. The CDR3 nucleotides read TGTGCCAGCAGCTCCTTACAGGGGGCGCGTATGGACTACGAGCAGTACTTC. Amino acids: CASSSLQGARMDYEQYF.

The chain joins TRBV7-2 to TRBJ2-7, with 11 bases lining up with TRBD1. The CDR3 consists of 15 residues. CDR1 and CDR2 from the germline V gene are SGHTA and FQGNSA. J was trimmed by 2 bases and V by 6 bases; bases with no gene match: 6. The CDR3 is CASSREGQGAYEQYF. The CDR3 coding sequence is TGTGCCAGCAGTCGAGAGGGACAGGGGGCCTACGAGCAGTACTTC.

The V and J genes are TRBV19 and TRBJ2-7, with a weak D call TRBD1 (5 bases). The CDR3 totals 15 residues. V shed 6 bases and J shed 2 bases, with 17 bases lying between them. Per germline, CDR1 LNHDA and CDR2 SQIVND (reference sequence). CDR3 region: CASSFSLGPAYEQYF. CDR3 in DNA: TGTGCCAGTAGCTTCAGCCTGGGGCCAGCCTACGAGCAGTACTTC.

This clone was seen only once. The chain recombines TRBV30 with TRBJ1-2; weak D call: TRBD1 (6 bases). Trimming took off 2 bases at V and 0 bases at J, with 7 bases between the two ends. The CDR3 extends over 13 amino acids. Germline lookup yields CDR1 GTSNPN and CDR2 SVGIG (reference sequence). This CDR3 reads CAWSRQANYGYTF. DNA for the CDR3: TGTGCCTGGAGTCGACAGGCTAACTATGGCTACACCTTC.

This chain uses TRBV27 with TRBJ1-3; perhaps TRBD1 as D (6 bases). Trimming shortened V by 6 bases and J by 2 bases, and 14 bases separated the two germline ends. The CDR3 extends over 15 amino acids. CDR1 MNHEY and CDR2 SMNVEV come from the germline V gene (reference sequence). CDR3 DNA: TGTGCCAGCAGGTCGATGGCAGGGGCTGGAAACACCATATATTTT. Protein: CASRSMAGAGNTIYF.

In DNA, the CDR3 is TGTGCCATCAGTGATTCAGCGGGGGGTTCCTACGAGCAGTACTTC. Amino acid sequence: CAISDSAGGSYEQYF. This sequence joins TRBV10-3 and TRBJ2-7; 9 positions agree with TRBD2. Unmatched junction bases numbered 4, after V lost 3 bases and J lost 1 base. The CDR3 spans 15 residues. CDR1 is ENHRY and CDR2 is SYGVKD in the germline V gene.

V is TRBV24-1 and J is TRBJ2-2; the D gene is possibly TRBD1 (5 bases). Between the trimmed V and J ends, which lost 5 bases and 5 bases, there was a span of 8 bases. Germline V gives CDR1 KGHDR, CDR2 SFDVKD. The CDR3 contains 13 residues. The CDR3 coding sequence is TGTGCCACCAGTGGACAGCTAACCGGGGAGCTGTTTTTT. It is translated as CATSGQLTGELFF.

The V call is TRBV27, the J call TRBJ1-1; 7 bases are a match to TRBD1. The CDR3 extends over 15 amino acids. Germline assignment: CDR1 MNHEY and CDR2 SMNVEV (reference sequence). V lost 6 bases and J lost 2; bases outside the gene matches: 9. Written as DNA, the CDR3 is TGTGCCAGCAGCCATTGGCGGGACAGAAACACTGAAGCTTTCTTT. This translates into CASSHWRDRNTEAFF.

The chain combines TRBV7-2 with TRBJ1-1; 7 positions agree with TRBD1. The length of the CDR3 is 16 residues. Per the germline V gene, CDR1 is SGHTA and CDR2 is FQGNSA. The V gene end was trimmed by 7 bases and the J gene end by 0 bases; junction bases not matched to a gene: 11. The CDR3 DNA follows: TGTGCCAGCACCGCGGACAGGAGCCGAATGAACACTGAAGCTTTCTTT. Translation: CASTADRSRMNTEAFF. Variable domain in full (rest from reference TRBV7-2 and TRBJ1-1): GAGVSQSPSNKVTEKGKDVELRCDPISGHTALYWYRQSLGQGLEFLIYFQGNSAPDKSGLPSDRFSAERTGGSVSTLTIQRTQQEDSAVYLCASTADRSRMNTEAFFGQGTRLTVV.

This sequence joins TRBV5-4 and TRBJ1-1; 7 bases fit TRBD1. CDR3 length equals 15 residues. The germline gives CDR1 SGHNT, CDR2 YYREEE (reference sequence). V shed 2 bases, J shed 5 bases, and the junction held 9 bases outside the gene matches. CDR3 coding DNA: TGTGCCAGCAGCTTCCCGACAGGGCGAGTGACTGAAGCTTTCTTT. Amino acid sequence: CASSFPTGRVTEAFF.

The chain is built from TRBV4-3 and TRBJ1-1; 8 positions agree with TRBD1. The CDR3 extends over 14 amino acids. Germline trimming cut 1 base from V and 4 bases from J; bases unmatched to any gene: 2. CDR1 and CDR2 (germline): LGHNA, YSLEER. Here the CDR3 reads CASSQGTGSTEAFF. CDR3 sequence (DNA): TGCGCCAGCAGCCAAGGGACAGGGAGCACTGAAGCTTTCTTT.

The chain links TRBV4-1 to TRBJ2-5, with D possibly matching TRBD1 (6 bases). V lost 1 base and J 2 bases, leaving 8 bases between the germline ends. Germline CDR1 is MGHRA and CDR2 is YSYEKL. CDR3 length: 14 residues. CDR3 region: CASSQAGVQETQYF. The CDR3 region has the DNA TGCGCCAGCAGCCAAGCAGGGGTGCAAGAGACCCAGTACTTC.

CDR3: CASSIGGEDEKLFF. CDR3 nucleotides: TGTGCCAGCAGTATAGGGGGAGAGGACGAAAAACTGTTTTTT. The chain links TRBV28 to TRBJ1-4; perhaps TRBD1 as D (6 bases). The germline V gene encodes CDR1 MDHEN and CDR2 SYDVKM. Trimming left V 5 bases short and J 8 bases short, with 15 bases between. The CDR3 is made up of 14 amino acids.

J is TRBJ1-3 and V is TRBV4-1; no reliable D call. Between the trimmed V and J ends, which lost 2 bases and 0 bases, there was a span of 11 bases. Per germline, CDR1 MGHRA and CDR2 YSYEKL. The CDR3 length is 16 residues. The CDR3 nucleotides are TGCGCCAGCAGCCAAAACTCACCAGGCTCTGGAAACACCATATATTTT. Its translation: CASSQNSPGSGNTIYF.

The table lists this clone with a few counts. The rearrangement uses TRBV29-1 and TRBJ2-1, with D possibly TRBD2 on 5 matching bases. Germline V gene data show CDR1 as SQVTM and CDR2 as ANQGSEA. This CDR3 spans 14 amino acids. Trimming took 2 bases from V and 0 from J, leaving 8 bases between them. The CDR3 loop is CSVESGFSYNEQFF. DNA of the CDR3: TGCAGCGTTGAAAGCGGATTCTCCTACAATGAGCAGTTCTTC.

The chain carries TRBV6-6 and TRBJ2-3; D is ambiguous. There are 15 residues in the CDR3. Germline V gene data show CDR1 as MNHNY and CDR2 as SVGAGI (reference sequence). V was pared by 7 bases and J by 4 bases, with 18 bases between. CDR3 DNA sequence: TGTGCCAGCAAGAATCCCCCGAGCGAGGCAGATACGCAGTATTTT. It yields the protein CASKNPPSEADTQYF.

This rearrangement joins TRBV9 to TRBJ1-1; weak D call: TRBD1 (5 bases). Trimming removed 3 bases from V and 5 bases from J, with 14 bases in between. The CDR3 extends over 14 amino acids. CDR1 SGDLS and CDR2 YYNGEE come from the germline V gene. Written as DNA, the CDR3 is TGTGCCAGCAGCGGGTCCCCTCAGGGAACTGAAGCTTTCTTT. It specifies CASSGSPQGTEAFF. The full variable domain, in which reference TRBV9 and TRBJ1-1 provide the parts outside the CDR3, is DSGVTQTPKHLITATGQRVTLRCSPRSGDLSVYWYQQSLDQGLQFLIQYYNGEERAKGNILERFSAQQFPDLHSELNLSSLELGDSALYFCASSGSPQGTEAFFGQGTRLTVV.

This chain links TRBV3-1 (or the pseudogene TRBV3-2) with TRBJ1-1; a weak D match, TRBD1 (6 bases). Looked up from germline, CDR1 is LGHDT and CDR2 is YNNKEL (reference sequence). The CDR3 spans 15 residues. V was pared by 4 bases and J by 3 bases, with 15 bases between. The DNA for the CDR3 is TGTGCCAGCAGCCCTAGTTCTGGGGGCGACACTGAAGCTTTCTTT. Translating gives CASSPSSGGDTEAFF.

The genes are TRBV27 and TRBJ2-2; the match to TRBD2 covers 9 bases. The germline V gene has CDR1 MNHEY and CDR2 SMNVEV (reference sequence). The ends lost 5 bases at V and 4 bases at J; junction bases unmatched: 5. CDR3 size: 15 residues. Here the CDR3 reads CASSLVRGGTGELFF. The CDR3 nucleotides read TGTGCCAGCAGTCTCGTGCGGGGGGGCACCGGGGAGCTGTTTTTT.